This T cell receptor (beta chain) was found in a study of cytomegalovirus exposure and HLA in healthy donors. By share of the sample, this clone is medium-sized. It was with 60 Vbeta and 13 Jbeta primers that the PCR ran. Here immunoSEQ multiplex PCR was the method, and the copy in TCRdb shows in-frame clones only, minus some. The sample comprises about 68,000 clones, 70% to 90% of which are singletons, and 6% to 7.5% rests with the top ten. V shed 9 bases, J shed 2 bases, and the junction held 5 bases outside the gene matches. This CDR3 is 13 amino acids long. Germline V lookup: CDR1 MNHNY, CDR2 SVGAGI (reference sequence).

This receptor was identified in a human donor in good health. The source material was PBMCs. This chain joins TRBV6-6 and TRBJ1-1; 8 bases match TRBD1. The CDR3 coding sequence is TGTGCCAGTCTGACAGGGGTCAACACTGAAGCTTTCTTT. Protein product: CASLTGVNTEAFF.